The clone carrying this T cell receptor beta chain appeared a few times. Its antigen is still unknown. MiXCR, run by TCRdb on the RT-PCR reads, gives a single entry per CDR3 protein. The sample gives more than 500,000 distinct CDR3 sequences, about 11% of which show up once; approximately 11% is in the top ten. This specimen belongs to a study of response to subunit inactivated influenza vaccine. Findings of the study overall: Authors suggested seasonal influenza vaccinations each recruit few new T cells.

The length of the CDR3 is 14 residues. V dropped 3 bases and J dropped 8; count of bases not matched to a gene: 5. This sample was shared with a second study, whose subject was T cells expressing NK-cell markers. From that paper: The TCR beta cDNA came from 5'RACE template switching with UMIs. HCMV serostatus: most of the eight sequenced donors positive, one negative. Four of the donors also had these clonotypes leading their CD3+CD56-NKG2C+ fraction.

This chain uses TRBV12-3 or TRBV12-4 with TRBJ2-1, with 9 bases matching TRBD2. The material sequenced was PBMCs from blood, taken on the day of vaccination. The receptor was derived from a man aged 45-65 years who received an inactivated influenza vaccine. The CDR3 sequence is CASSFLAGRDEQFF. The CDR3 region has the DNA TGTGCCAGCAGTTTTCTAGCGGGAAGGGATGAGCAGTTCTTC.